Listed here are 32 T cell receptor beta chains from one sample, sequenced in a study of OX40 agonist ivuxolimab in advanced cancers. Generated by immunoSEQ multiplex PCR, the TCRdb table keeps only in-frame clones and is missing some. The repertoire holds about 93,000 clones, with roughly 94% as singletons. This sample comprised CD4+ or CD8+ T cells sorted from blood, obtained in a trial of the OX40 agonist ivuxolimab. These receptor sequences come from an adult with an advanced solid tumor such as melanoma, head and neck, liver or kidney cancer.

This rearrangement joins TRBV28 to TRBJ2-5; a possible D gene is TRBD2 (6 bases). The CDR3 runs to 14 residues. Germline CDR1 MDHEN, CDR2 SYDVKM. V was shortened by 6 bases and J by 5 bases, with 16 bases between the two germline ends. This chain's CDR3 is CASSLGGVVETQYF. Written as DNA, the CDR3 is TGTGCCAGCAGCTTGGGGGGAGTGGTGGAGACCCAGTACTTC.

This clone was recorded once. V gene TRBV10-2 combines with J gene TRBJ1-5, with 7 bases that match TRBD1. The germline V gene has CDR1 WSHSY and CDR2 SAAADI. V shed 2 bases and J 4 bases; nucleotides not matched to a gene: 2. CDR3 size: 14 residues. CDR3 bases: TGCGCCAGCAGTGAGACAGGGGAAAATCAGCCCCAGCATTTT. Translating it yields CASSETGENQPQHF.

This chain uses TRBV6-5 with TRBJ2-7; 9 bases are shared with TRBD1. From germline, CDR1 is MNHEY and CDR2 SVGAGI. The V segment lost 3 bases and the J segment 4 bases; nucleotides outside the gene matches: 4. The CDR3 runs 14 residues. The CDR3 coding sequence is TGTGCCAGCAGTTATCTACAGGGGGCATACGAGCAGTACTTC. It encodes CASSYLQGAYEQYF.

The chain joins TRBV30 to TRBJ2-4; D not resolved. The CDR3 length is 14 residues. Germline-derived CDR1 and CDR2 are GTSNPN and SVGIG (reference sequence). Trimming removed 0 bases from V and 2 bases from J, with 8 bases in between. CDR3: CAWSVGGTKNIQYF. In DNA form, the CDR3 reads TGTGCCTGGAGTGTAGGTGGAACCAAAAACATTCAGTACTTC.

In regard to this clone: An end of the junction differs from the germline gene, which may be a read error. The chain has TRBV7-7 and TRBJ1-1; weak D call: TRBD1 (5 bases). The CDR3 is 20 residues long. CDR1 is SSHAT, CDR2 FNYEAQ, per germline (reference sequence). The CDR3 sequence: CASSLGSMYKREGKRTEAFF. The CDR3 bases are TGTGCTAGCAGCTTAGGGTCCATGTACAAGCGAGAGGGGAAAAGGACTGAAGCTTTCTTT.

The chain recombines TRBV5-6 with TRBJ2-5; 7 bases agree with TRBD1. The CDR3 covers 15 residues. With 4 bases clipped from V and 9 bases from J, the junction kept 15 bases outside the gene matches. Germline loops: CDR1 SGHDT, CDR2 YYEEEE. The CDR3 coding sequence is TGTGCCAGCAGCACCGGGACAGCATCAAGAGATGCCCAGTACTTC. Protein: CASSTGTASRDAQYF.

The chain links TRBV2 to TRBJ2-3, with D hard to call. The ends were cut back, 3 bases at V and 6 bases at J, with 7 bases in the middle. This CDR3 has 12 amino acids. Germline V gene lookup returns CDR1 SNHLY and CDR2 FYNNEI. The CDR3 region has the DNA TGTGCCAGCAGTGAGACCGTGGATACGCAGTATTTT. The encoded protein is CASSETVDTQYF.

The chain employs TRBV5-1 and TRBJ2-3; 7 nucleotides agree with TRBD2. This CDR3 is built from 15 residues. With 0 bases clipped from V and 3 bases from J, the junction kept 4 bases outside the gene matches. Germline V gene data show CDR1 as SGHRS and CDR2 as YFSETQ. This CDR3 is CASSLAGGGTDTQYF. CDR3 in DNA: TGCGCCAGCAGCTTGGCCGGGGGAGGGACAGATACGCAGTATTTT.

The rearrangement uses TRBV2 and TRBJ2-2, with D perhaps assigned TRBD1 or TRBD2 (5 bases each). In germline, CDR1 is SNHLY, CDR2 FYNNEI. This CDR3 comprises 15 residues. Trimming stripped 4 bases from V and 0 bases from J, with 9 bases between. In DNA form, the CDR3 reads TGTGCCAGCAGTGGGGGACCCCCGAACACCGGGGAGCTGTTTTTT. Its protein product is CASSGGPPNTGELFF.

The chain links TRBV11-2 to TRBJ2-5; 14 nucleotides align to TRBD2. V gave up 5 bases and J gave up 5 bases; unmatched junction bases: 13. This CDR3 comprises 18 residues. Germline lookup yields CDR1 SGHAT and CDR2 FQNNGV. CDR3 in amino acids: CASSHYSGTSGRGETQYF. For the CDR3, the DNA is TGTGCCAGCAGCCACTACAGCGGGACTAGCGGGAGAGGGGAGACCCAGTACTTC.

The V call is TRBV28, the J call TRBJ1-5, with 8 bases aligning to TRBD1. The junction had 6 bases not matched to a gene; V was cut back by 3 bases and J by 2 bases. This CDR3 is 16 amino acids long. Per the germline V gene, CDR1 is MDHEN and CDR2 is SYDVKM. The CDR3 loop is CASSLGQGAGNQPQHF. The CDR3 region has the DNA TGTGCCAGCAGTTTGGGTCAGGGGGCTGGCAATCAGCCCCAGCATTTT.

This clone was detected once. V is TRBV30 and J is TRBJ2-5; 7 bases line up with TRBD2. V lost 0 bases and J lost 4; bases outside the gene matches: 8. Germline CDR1 reads GTSNPN; CDR2 reads SVGIG (reference sequence). The CDR3 consists of 15 residues. Here the CDR3 reads CAWSVRGRELETQYF. The CDR3 DNA sequence: TGTGCCTGGAGTGTACGTGGGCGGGAGTTAGAGACCCAGTACTTC.

This chain joins TRBV19 and TRBJ2-1; D is unresolved. V was cut by 5 bases and J by 10 bases, with 18 bases left in between. In germline, CDR1 is LNHDA, CDR2 SQIVND (reference sequence). This CDR3 region has 14 residues. CDR3 region: CASSPSSRSDEQFF. In DNA form, the CDR3 reads TGTGCCAGTAGTCCCTCCAGCAGGTCAGACGAGCAGTTCTTC.

V usage is TRBV30 and J usage is TRBJ2-5; D remains ambiguous. Trimming took off 4 bases at V and 4 bases at J, with 10 bases between the two ends. The CDR3 contains 12 residues. CDR1 is GTSNPN, CDR2 SVGIG, per germline (reference sequence). CDR3 protein: CAWMTGGETQYF. Here the CDR3 DNA reads TGTGCCTGGATGACGGGTGGAGAGACCCAGTACTTC.

The chain has TRBV5-1 and TRBJ1-4; unclear D gene. Germline V CDR1 and CDR2: SGHRS, YFSETQ. Trimming stripped 0 bases from V and 8 bases from J, with 5 bases between. The CDR3 contains 12 residues. The CDR3 DNA reads as TGCGCCAGCAGCTTGGATGCCGAAAAACTGTTTTTT. It specifies CASSLDAEKLFF.

The chain recombines TRBV9 with TRBJ2-7, with 8 bases aligning to TRBD2. The CDR3 covers 16 residues. V dropped 0 bases and J dropped 2; count of bases not matched to a gene: 7. Germline CDR1 is SGDLS and CDR2 is YYNGEE. The CDR3 is CASSVESGTRTYEQYF. The CDR3 DNA reads as TGTGCCAGCAGCGTAGAATCTGGGACTAGAACCTACGAGCAGTACTTC.

The rearrangement uses TRBV5-1 and TRBJ2-5; no clear D gene. Deletions cut 7 bases from V and 0 bases from J, with 16 bases between. This CDR3 is built from 15 residues. Germline-derived CDR1 and CDR2 are SGHRS and YFSETQ. The CDR3 bases are TGCGCCAGCCAAATATCGGGCCAGTACCAAGAGACCCAGTACTTC. Its protein is CASQISGQYQETQYF.

The V gene is TRBV5-1, the J gene TRBJ1-1; no clear D. The V end lost 0 bases, the J end lost 1 base, and 10 bases lay between the germline ends. From germline, CDR1 is SGHRS and CDR2 YFSETQ. CDR3 length: 15 residues. The CDR3 spells CASSLVSMGNTEAFF. As DNA, the CDR3 is TGCGCCAGCAGCTTGGTGTCAATGGGGAACACTGAAGCTTTCTTT.

This rearrangement joins TRBV7-2 to TRBJ1-5, with 7 bases identical to TRBD1. This CDR3 region has 14 residues. V dropped 5 bases and J dropped 4; count of bases not matched to a gene: 5. CDR1 SGHTA and CDR2 FQGNSA come from the germline V gene. CDR3 bases: TGTGCCAGCAGCCGCGACAGGGTAAATCAGCCCCAGCATTTT. As protein: CASSRDRVNQPQHF.

The chain employs TRBV11-3 and TRBJ1-3; tentative D call: TRBD1 (5 bases). Trimming took 4 bases from V and 0 from J, leaving 10 bases between them. The CDR3 has 15 residues. Germline V gene sequence: CDR1 SGHNT, CDR2 YENEEA. CDR3 bases: TGTGCCAGCAGCTCTTCAGGGATCTCTGGAAACACCATATATTTT. It codes for CASSSSGISGNTIYF.

This chain uses TRBV6-5 with TRBJ1-1; D remains unclear. Germline assignment: CDR1 MNHEY and CDR2 SVGAGI. The CDR3 extends over 12 amino acids. Trimming removed 5 bases at V and 5 bases at J, with 9 bases between. DNA for the CDR3: TGTGCCAGCAGTGCAATAGGGACTGAAGCTTTCTTT. It encodes CASSAIGTEAFF.

V usage is TRBV30 and J usage is TRBJ2-5; TRBD1 aligns across 12 bases. Germline trimming cut 2 bases from V and 5 bases from J; bases unmatched to any gene: 9. From germline, CDR1 is GTSNPN and CDR2 SVGIG (reference sequence). The CDR3 length is 16 residues. The CDR3 DNA follows: TGTGCCTGGAGTACCGGGACAGGGGGCCGGGGGGAGACCCAGTACTTC. It translates to CAWSTGTGGRGETQYF.

The chain links TRBV11-2 to TRBJ2-7, with 12 positions matching TRBD2. Per the germline V gene, CDR1 is SGHAT and CDR2 is FQNNGV. This CDR3 comprises 15 residues. With V trimmed by 4 bases and J by 2 bases, 3 bases remained unmatched. CDR3 in amino acids: CASSSRLAGAYEQYF. The CDR3 region has the DNA TGTGCCAGCAGCTCCAGACTAGCGGGAGCCTACGAGCAGTACTTC. Full variable domain (outside the CDR3, taken from reference TRBV11-2 and TRBJ2-7): EAGVAQSPRYKIIEKRQSVAFWCNPISGHATLYWYQQILGQGPKLLIQFQNNGVVDDSQLPKDRFSAERLKGVDSTLKIQPAKLEDSAVYLCASSSRLAGAYEQYFGPGTRLTVT.

This chain links TRBV18 with TRBJ2-1; D call uncertain. Trimming pared 2 bases from V and 4 bases from J, leaving 6 bases between. The germline V gene has CDR1 KGHSH and CDR2 LQKENI. The length of the CDR3 is 13 residues. CDR3 in DNA: TGTGCCAGCTCACCAGGAGCGTACAATGAGCAGTTCTTC. This encodes CASSPGAYNEQFF. Filled out from reference TRBV18 and TRBJ2-1, the complete variable domain reads NAGVMQNPRHLVRRRGQEARLRCSPMKGHSHVYWYRQLPEEGLKFMVYLQKENIIDESGMPKERFSAEFPKEGPSILRIQQVVRGDSAAYFCASSPGAYNEQFFGPGTRLTVL.

V usage is TRBV4-1 and J usage is TRBJ2-3; the match to TRBD2 covers 7 bases. Germline V CDR1 and CDR2: MGHRA, YSYEKL. The CDR3 spans 17 residues. J was trimmed by 0 bases and V by 0 bases; bases with no gene match: 6. In nucleotides, the CDR3 is TGCGCCAGCAGCCAAGAGCAAACTAGCGAAAGCACAGATACGCAGTATTTT. Protein: CASSQEQTSESTDTQYF.

About this clone: Other DNA variants within this sample encode the same CDR3. This chain links TRBV6-1 with TRBJ2-7; maybe TRBD1 (6 bases). The length of the CDR3 is 13 residues. Trimming left V 7 bases short and J 3 bases short, with 13 bases between. Germline CDR1 is MNHNS and CDR2 is SASEGT. Written as DNA, the CDR3 is TGTGCCAGCACAGGGGTGTATGACTACGAGCAGTACTTC. Its translation is CASTGVYDYEQYF.

Concerning this clone itself: The same CDR3 can be traced to other DNA sequences in this sample. The chain uses TRBV5-1 and TRBJ2-2, with unresolved D. V lost 2 bases and J 1 base, leaving 3 bases between the germline ends. The CDR3 loop spans 13 amino acids. Looked up from germline, CDR1 is SGHRS and CDR2 is YFSETQ. DNA for the CDR3: TGCGCCAGCAGCTTAGGGAACACCGGGGAGCTGTTTTTT. Translating it yields CASSLGNTGELFF.

The V gene is TRBV7-9, the J gene TRBJ2-7; D uncertain. CDR1 and CDR2 from the germline V gene are SEHNR and FQNEAQ (reference sequence). CDR3 length equals 12 residues. Trimming took 1 base from V and 7 from J, leaving 8 bases between them. In DNA form, the CDR3 reads TGTGCCAGCAGCTTAGTAGGACGAGAGCAGTACTTC. Protein sequence: CASSLVGREQYF.

The chain is built from TRBV16 and TRBJ1-4, with 9 bases lining up with TRBD1. J gave up 7 bases and V 3 bases, and 6 bases lay outside the gene matches. Germline CDR1 KGHSY, CDR2 FQNENV. The CDR3 runs 15 residues. The CDR3 DNA follows: TGTGCCAGCAGCCAGGCCGGGACAGGGCTTGAAAAACTGTTTTTT. Encoded protein: CASSQAGTGLEKLFF.

This clone was counted between two and nine times. The chain joins TRBV4-1 to TRBJ2-2; D may be TRBD2 (7 bases). Germline values: CDR1 MGHRA, CDR2 YSYEKL. This CDR3 comprises 19 residues. Trimming cost V 0 bases and J 1 base, with 18 bases left between them. The CDR3 DNA sequence: TGCGCCAGCAGCCAAGATCCTACTCGGGGGGCCGGGAACACCGGGGAGCTGTTTTTT. Translating it yields CASSQDPTRGAGNTGELFF.

This chain joins TRBV6-5 and TRBJ1-2; possible D gene TRBD1, 6 bases. The CDR3 contains 15 residues. The germline V gene encodes CDR1 MNHEY and CDR2 SVGAGI. V lost 2 bases to trimming and J lost 8 bases, with 18 bases between them. The chain's CDR3 is CASSYRSGHPLGYTF. The CDR3 DNA reads TGTGCCAGCAGTTACAGGTCGGGACACCCTCTAGGCTACACCTTC.

CDR3 amino acids: CASRQLAGAMAGELFF. DNA of the CDR3: TGTGCCAGTAGACAACTAGCGGGAGCAATGGCCGGGGAGCTGTTTTTT. V usage is TRBV19 and J usage is TRBJ2-2; 11 bases line up with TRBD2. V lost 6 bases to trimming and J lost 6 bases; unmatched junction nucleotides: 9. In germline, CDR1 is LNHDA, CDR2 SQIVND (reference sequence). The CDR3 sequence is 16 residues long.